This TCR beta chain was recorded in a study of human versus mouse CDR3 diversity and MHC coevolution. Findings of the study overall: Human CDR3s averaged more deletions and insertions than mouse CDR3s. Among all groups, most of the three human donors showed least clonal inequality.

CDR3 length: 13 amino acids. The trim removed 4 bases at V and 3 bases at J, leaving 2 bases unmatched. CDR1 SEHNR and CDR2 FQNEAQ come from the germline V gene (reference sequence). This table comes from immunoSEQ multiplex PCR, and its TCRdb copy is limited to in-frame clones, with some not included. In the table there are roughly 86,000 clones, around 95% of which are singletons. Comment on this clone: What it binds is not known.

Cells were CD45RO-negative CD62L-positive naive CD4 T cells sorted from PBMCs. What was sequenced was naive CD4+ T cells from blood. Sample subset: CD45RO-negative CD62L-positive naive CD4 T cells. The receptor was isolated from a person aged 30 to 69 in good health. The chain joins TRBV7-9 to TRBJ1-1; 7 bases agree with TRBD1. The CDR3 nucleotides read TGTGCCAGCAGCTCCCAGGGGGACACTGAAGCTTTCTTT. Residues: CASSSQGDTEAFF.